The sequence of this TCR beta chain was determined in a study of blood T cell repertoires in COVID-19. Study background: T cells, B-cell-depleted T cells, or PBMCs provided the cDNA or gDNA that served as material.

Per the original data handling: Reference gene primer amplification in the assay estimated nucleated cell counts. TCRdb keeps only in-frame clones here, not all; method: immunoSEQ multiplex PCR. The V and J calls and clone size were taken over from that table, and D and trimming were inferred from the DNA. The table shows tens of thousands of clones, with about 92% occurring only once. This CDR3 spans 11 amino acids. The V end was cut by 5 bases, the J end by 5 bases, with 6 bases between. CDR1 and CDR2 (germline): SEHNR, FQNEAQ (reference sequence). The sequenced sample was peripheral blood. The receptor comes from a human donor in a cohort sampled during active COVID-19. The rearrangement uses TRBV7-9 and TRBJ2-5; no clear D. CDR3 residues: CASSASETQYF. Here the CDR3 DNA reads TGTGCCAGCAGCGCCAGTGAGACCCAGTACTTC.